This T cell receptor beta chain comes out of a study of siplizumab effects on memory and regulatory T cells. Findings and caveats of the study: Treatment with siplizumab left mappable alloreactive CD4+ clones averaging around 69% Treg-derived, compared with approximately 25% in controls. Naive T cells were seen as more diverse than memory cells and as major alloresponse contributors.

On this clone: Its antigen is unidentified.

V trimming: 4 bases; J trimming: 6 bases; junction bases outside the gene matches: 6. This CDR3 contains 15 residues. Germline CDR1 and CDR2: SGHTA and FQGNSA. TCR templates numbering around 110,000 were assayed per sample. Produced via immunoSEQ multiplex PCR; TCRdb's table is partial and in-frame only. The sample includes 98,000 or so clones, roughly 92% of them seen just once. Input material: Tregs sorted from blood. This TCR came from a human donor in good health. The V and J genes are TRBV7-2 and TRBJ2-3; the match to TRBD2 covers 11 bases. CDR3 sequence: CASSSLAGGLDTQYF. The CDR3 DNA reads as TGTGCCAGCAGCTCCTTAGCGGGGGGGCTGGATACGCAGTATTTT.